This section outlines one TCR beta chain sequence together with its context. The data derive from a study of blood T cell repertoires in COVID-19. The CDR3 sequence is 12 residues long. CDR1 and CDR2 (germline): MDHEN, SYDVKM. V lost 7 bases and J 9 bases, leaving 13 bases between the germline ends. This table comes from immunoSEQ multiplex PCR, and its TCRdb copy is limited to in-frame clones, with some not included. Among about 230,000 clones listed, over 70% were seen once. This TCR was sampled from a man older than 75 with acute or convalescent COVID-19. V is TRBV28 and J is TRBJ1-5; no firm D call. The sequenced sample consisted of peripheral blood. The CDR3 protein is CASTKPPGPQHF. The CDR3 DNA is TGTGCCAGCACTAAACCCCCAGGGCCCCAGCATTTT. Full variable domain (rest looked up from reference TRBV28 and TRBJ1-5): DVKVTQSSRYLVKRTGEKVFLECVQDMDHENMFWYRQDPGLGLRLIYFSYDVKMKEKGDIPEGYSVSREKKERFSLILESASTNQTSMYLCASTKPPGPQHFGDGTRLSIL.